This TCR beta chain stems from a study of blood T cell repertoires in COVID-19. Study at large: Material from acute and convalescent COVID-19 was sourced from the United States, Italy and Spain. T cells, B-cell-depleted T cells, or PBMCs provided the cDNA or gDNA that served as material.

Using immunoSEQ multiplex PCR, the repertoire was profiled, and TCRdb retains in-frame clones only, with some absent. The sample gives about 180,000 clones, roughly nine tenths of which show up once; under 25% is in the top ten. The CDR3 length is 14 residues. V lost 4 bases, J lost 7 bases, and 14 bases lay in between. Per the germline V gene, CDR1 is MNHEY and CDR2 is SVGAGI. The TCR was taken from a man in his 70s with active or convalescent COVID-19. Sequenced: peripheral blood. V gene TRBV6-5 combines with J gene TRBJ2-1; weak D call: TRBD2 (5 bases). CDR3: CASSWTPSVNEQFF. In nucleotides, the CDR3 is TGTGCCAGCAGTTGGACTCCCTCCGTAAATGAGCAGTTCTTC.